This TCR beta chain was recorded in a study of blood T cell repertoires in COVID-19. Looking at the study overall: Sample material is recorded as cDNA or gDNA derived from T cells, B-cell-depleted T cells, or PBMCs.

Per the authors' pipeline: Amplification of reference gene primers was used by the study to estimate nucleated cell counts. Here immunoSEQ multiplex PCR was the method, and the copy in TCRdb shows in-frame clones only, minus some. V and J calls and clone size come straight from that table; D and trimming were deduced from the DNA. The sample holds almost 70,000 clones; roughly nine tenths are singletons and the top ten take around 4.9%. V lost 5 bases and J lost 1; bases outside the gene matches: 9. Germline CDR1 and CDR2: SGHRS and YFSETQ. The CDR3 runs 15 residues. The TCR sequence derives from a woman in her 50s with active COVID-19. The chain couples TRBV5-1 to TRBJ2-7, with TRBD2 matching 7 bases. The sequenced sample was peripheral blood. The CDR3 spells CASSPASGVSYEQYF. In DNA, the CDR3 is TGCGCCAGCAGTCCGGCTAGCGGTGTATCCTACGAGCAGTACTTC. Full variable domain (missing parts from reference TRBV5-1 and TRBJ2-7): KAGVTQTPRYLIKTRGQQVTLSCSPISGHRSVSWYQQTPGQGLQFLFEYFSETQRNKGNFPGRFSGRQFSNSRSEMNVSTLELGDSALYLCASSPASGVSYEQYFGPGTRLTVT.